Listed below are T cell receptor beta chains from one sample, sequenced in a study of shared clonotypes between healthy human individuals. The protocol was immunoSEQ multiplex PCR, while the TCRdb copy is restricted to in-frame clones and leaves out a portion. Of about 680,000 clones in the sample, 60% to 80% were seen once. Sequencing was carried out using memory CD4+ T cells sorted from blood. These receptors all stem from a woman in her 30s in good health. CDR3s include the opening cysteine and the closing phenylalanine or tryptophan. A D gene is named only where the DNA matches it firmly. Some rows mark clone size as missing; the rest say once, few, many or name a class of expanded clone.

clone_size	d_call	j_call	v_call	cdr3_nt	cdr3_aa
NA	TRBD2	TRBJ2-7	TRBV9	TGTGCCAGCAGCACCGGACTAGCGGGGTCCTACGAGCAGTACTTC	CASSTGLAGSYEQYF
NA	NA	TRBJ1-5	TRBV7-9	TGTGCCAGCAGCCCCGACCGTAGCAATCAGCCCCAGCATTTT	CASSPDRSNQPQHF
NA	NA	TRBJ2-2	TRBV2	TGTGCCAGCAGTGTTCGGATATTAACCGGGGAGCTGTTTTTT	CASSVRILTGELFF
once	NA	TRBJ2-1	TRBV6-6	TGTGCCAGCATGGGCAACAATGAGCAGTTCTTC	CASMGNNEQFF
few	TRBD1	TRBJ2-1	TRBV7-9	TGTGCCAGCAGCCCACGGACAGGGCTCAATGAGCAGTTCTTC	CASSPRTGLNEQFF
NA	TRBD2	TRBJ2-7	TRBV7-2	TGTGCCAGCAGCGGCCCGGGACTAGCGGGAGGGTACCGCTCCTACGAGCAGTACTTC	CASSGPGLAGGYRSYEQYF
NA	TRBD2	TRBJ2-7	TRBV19	TGTGCCAGTAGTACCGGGACTAGCGGGAGGCGTCAGTACTTC	CASSTGTSGRRQYF
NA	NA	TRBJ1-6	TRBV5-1	TGCGCCAGCAGCTTGAGCACGGAAAATTCACCCCTCCACTTT	CASSLSTENSPLHF
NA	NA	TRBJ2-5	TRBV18	TGTGCCAGCTCACCAAGACAGCTTCAAGAGACCCAGTACTTC	CASSPRQLQETQYF
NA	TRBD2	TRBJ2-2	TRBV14	TGTGCCAGCAGACTAGCGGTCACCGGGGAGCTGTTTTTT	CASRLAVTGELFF
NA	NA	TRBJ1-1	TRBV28	TGTGCCAGCAGAGAGGGAAGGGACACTGAAGCTTTCTTT	CASREGRDTEAFF
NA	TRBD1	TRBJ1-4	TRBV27	TGTGCCAGCAGTTCCCAGGGGGCAACTAATGAAAAACTGTTTTTT	CASSSQGATNEKLFF
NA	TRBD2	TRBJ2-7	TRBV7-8	TGTGCCAGCAGCTTACTGGGGCTAGCGGGAGTCTACGAGCAGTACTTC	CASSLLGLAGVYEQYF
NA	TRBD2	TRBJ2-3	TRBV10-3	TGTGCCATCAGCCGGCGGGAGTCCGAAGATACGCAGTATTTT	CAISRRESEDTQYF
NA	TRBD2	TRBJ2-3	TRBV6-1	TGTGCCAGCAGTGAGTCCGGCGGGAGGGCTGCAGATACGCAGTATTTT	CASSESGGRAADTQYF
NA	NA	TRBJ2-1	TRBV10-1	TGCGCCAGCAGTGAGTCGTGGGGCAGTGAGCAGTTCTTC	CASSESWGSEQFF
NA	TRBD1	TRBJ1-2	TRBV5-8	TGTGCCAGCGCCCGGGACAGGGGGGTGGTTGGCTACACCTTC	CASARDRGVVGYTF
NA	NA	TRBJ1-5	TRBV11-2	TGTGCCAGCAGCTTAGCGGCGGGGCCCAATCAGCCCCAGCATTTT	CASSLAAGPNQPQHF
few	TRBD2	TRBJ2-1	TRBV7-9	TGTGCCAGCAGCCACATTTTGGGGGGGAGAGGGTACAATGAGCAGTTCTTC	CASSHILGGRGYNEQFF
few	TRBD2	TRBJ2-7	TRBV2	TGTGCCAGCAGTGAAGTCTTCGCGGGAGCCTACGAGCAGTACTTC	CASSEVFAGAYEQYF
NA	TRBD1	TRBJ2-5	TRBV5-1	TGCGCCAGCAGCTTGAGGACAGGGGGTCCGGGAGAGACCCAGTACTTC	CASSLRTGGPGETQYF
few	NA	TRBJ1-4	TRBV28	TGTGCCAGCAGTTTATGGGGGGGTTCAACTAATGAAAAACTGTTTTTT	CASSLWGGSTNEKLFF
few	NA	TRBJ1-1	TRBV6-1	TGTGCCAGCAGTGCGGTTCGCAGGAACACTGAAGCTTTCTTT	CASSAVRRNTEAFF
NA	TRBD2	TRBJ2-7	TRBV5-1	TGCGCCAGCAGTCGGGTTGGGCGGGAGGACGAGCAGTACTTC	CASSRVGREDEQYF
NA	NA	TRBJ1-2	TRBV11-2	TGTGCCAGCAGCTCCTCTAGTCCCTATGGCTACACCTTC	CASSSSSPYGYTF
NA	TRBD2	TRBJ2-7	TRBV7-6	TGTGCCAGCAGCTTAGGGTCAGCGGGAGTCTACGAGCAGTACTTC	CASSLGSAGVYEQYF
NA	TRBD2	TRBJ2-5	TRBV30	TGTGCCTGGAAGAAGGGACTAGCGCCCCAAGAGACCCAGTACTTC	CAWKKGLAPQETQYF
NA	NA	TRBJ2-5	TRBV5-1	TGCGCCAGCAGCTCCGGGCGCGACCAGACCCAGTACTTC	CASSSGRDQTQYF
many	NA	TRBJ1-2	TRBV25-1	TGTGCCAGCAGCGGTTTGGGGCAGGGCTATGGCTACACCTTC	CASSGLGQGYGYTF
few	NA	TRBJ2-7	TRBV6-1	TGTGCCAGCAGTGAAGTCGGCAGATCCTACGAGCAGTACTTC	CASSEVGRSYEQYF
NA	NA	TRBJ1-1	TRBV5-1	TGCGCCAGCAGCATGGGACCTGGGAACACTGAAGCTTTCTTT	CASSMGPGNTEAFF
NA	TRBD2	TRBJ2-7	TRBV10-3	TGTGCCATCAGTGATGCGACTAGCGGGAAAACCTACGAGCAGTACTTC	CAISDATSGKTYEQYF
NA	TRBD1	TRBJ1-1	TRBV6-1	TGTGCCACCATAGACCGACAGGGGTATGTCGCGGAAGCTTTCTTT	CATIDRQGYVAEAFF
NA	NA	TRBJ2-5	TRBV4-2	TGTGCCAGCAGCCAAGGTCAGACTGGCAAAGAGACCCAGTACTTC	CASSQGQTGKETQYF
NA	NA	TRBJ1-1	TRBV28	TGTGCCAGCCCTCCTAGGGGAAGTTTGAACACTGAAGCTTTCTTT	CASPPRGSLNTEAFF
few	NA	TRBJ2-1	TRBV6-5	TGTGCCAGCAGGTTTGGGGGGAAGCCTTACAATGAGCAGTTCTTC	CASRFGGKPYNEQFF
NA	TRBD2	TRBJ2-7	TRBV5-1	TGCGCCAGCTGCCGGGGGGACTCCTACGAGCAGTACTTC	CASCRGDSYEQYF
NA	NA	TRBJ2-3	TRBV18	TGTGCCAGCTCACCACCGGGAACGGATACGCAGTATTTT	CASSPPGTDTQYF
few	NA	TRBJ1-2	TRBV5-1	TGCGCCAGCAGCTTTTTGGACCGGGACCTCCGACGTTCCTATGGCTACACCTTC	CASSFLDRDLRRSYGYTF
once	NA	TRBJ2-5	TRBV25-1	TGTGCCAGCAGTGAAAACTCCAGGGCTTCGGAAGAGACCCAGTACTTC	CASSENSRASEETQYF
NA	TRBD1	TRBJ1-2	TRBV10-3	TGTGCCATCAGTCCCGGGACAGGGGCCCACAAGGGCTATGGCTACACCTTC	CAISPGTGAHKGYGYTF
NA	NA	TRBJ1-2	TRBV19	TGTGCCAGTAGTGTACAGGTTTCCAACTATGGCTACACCTTC	CASSVQVSNYGYTF
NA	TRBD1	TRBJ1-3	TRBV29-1	TGCAGCGTAGATACACAGGGGCCCCAAGCTGGAAACACCATATATTTT	CSVDTQGPQAGNTIYF
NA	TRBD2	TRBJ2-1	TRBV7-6	TGTGCCAGCAGCCTACTAGCGGGAGTCGATGAGCAGTTCTTC	CASSLLAGVDEQFF
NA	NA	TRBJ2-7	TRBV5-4	TGTGCCAGCAGCCCTAAGGGGGGAGTAGACGAGCAGTACTTC	CASSPKGGVDEQYF
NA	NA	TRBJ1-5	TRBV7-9	TGTGCCAGCAGTCCCAGTGATAGCAATCAGCCCCAGCATTTT	CASSPSDSNQPQHF
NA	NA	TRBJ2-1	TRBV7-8	TGTGCCAGCAGCCCAAGGAGCATCATAGTACCGGGACAAAACAATGAGCAGTTCTTC	CASSPRSIIVPGQNNEQFF
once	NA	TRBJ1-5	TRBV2	TGTGCCAGCAGTGAAGAGCGGTATAGCAATCAGCCCCAGCATTTT	CASSEERYSNQPQHF
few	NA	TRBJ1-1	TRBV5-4	TGTGCCAGCAGCTTGGGGCAAACGGAGTGGGCTGAAGCTTTCTTT	CASSLGQTEWAEAFF
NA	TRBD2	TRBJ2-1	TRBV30	TGTGCCCATACGCGGACTAGCGTCTACAATGAGCAGTTCTTC	CAHTRTSVYNEQFF
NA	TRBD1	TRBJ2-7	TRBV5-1	TGCGCCAGCAGCCAGACAGGGGTGGAGCAGTACTTC	CASSQTGVEQYF
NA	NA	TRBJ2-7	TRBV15	TGTGCCACCAGCAGAGAAGGGAGATCCGTCAGCTACGAGCAGTACTTC	CATSREGRSVSYEQYF
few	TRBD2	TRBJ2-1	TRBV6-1	TGTGCCAGCAGTGGGGGACTAGCGGGAGCAAATGAGCAGTTCTTC	CASSGGLAGANEQFF
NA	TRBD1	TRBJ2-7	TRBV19	TGTGCCAGTAGTAGAACAGGGGGCGGTTTCTACGAGCAGTACTTC	CASSRTGGGFYEQYF
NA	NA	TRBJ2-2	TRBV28	TGTGCCAGCAGCAGGAACACCGGGGAGCTGTTTTTT	CASSRNTGELFF
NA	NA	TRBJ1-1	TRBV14	TGTGCCAGCAGCCAACCAGGGCTGAACACTGAAGCTTTCTTT	CASSQPGLNTEAFF
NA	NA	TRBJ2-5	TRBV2	TGTGCCAGCAGTGAAAGCAATAGCGACGCGACCCAGTACTTC	CASSESNSDATQYF
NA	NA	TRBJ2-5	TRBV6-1	TGTGCCAGCAGTGAAGCCAATCGGGAAGAGACCCAGTACTTC	CASSEANREETQYF